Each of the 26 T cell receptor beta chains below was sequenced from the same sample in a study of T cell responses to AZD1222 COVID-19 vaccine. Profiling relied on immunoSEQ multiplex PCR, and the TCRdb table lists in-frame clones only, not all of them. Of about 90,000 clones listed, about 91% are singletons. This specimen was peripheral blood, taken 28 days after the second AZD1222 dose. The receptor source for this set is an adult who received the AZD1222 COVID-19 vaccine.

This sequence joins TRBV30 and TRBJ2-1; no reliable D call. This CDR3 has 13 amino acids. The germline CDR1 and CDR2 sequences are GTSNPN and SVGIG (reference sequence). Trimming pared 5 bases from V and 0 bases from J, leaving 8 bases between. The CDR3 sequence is CAWEVRSYNEQFF. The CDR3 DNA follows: TGTGCCTGGGAGGTACGCTCCTACAATGAGCAGTTCTTC.

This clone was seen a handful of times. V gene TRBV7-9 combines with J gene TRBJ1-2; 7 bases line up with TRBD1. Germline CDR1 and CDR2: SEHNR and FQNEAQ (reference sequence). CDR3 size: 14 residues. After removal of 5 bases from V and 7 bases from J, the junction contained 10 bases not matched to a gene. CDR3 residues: CASSPWTGGFGYTF. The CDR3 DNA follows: TGTGCCAGCAGCCCCTGGACAGGAGGATTTGGCTACACCTTC.

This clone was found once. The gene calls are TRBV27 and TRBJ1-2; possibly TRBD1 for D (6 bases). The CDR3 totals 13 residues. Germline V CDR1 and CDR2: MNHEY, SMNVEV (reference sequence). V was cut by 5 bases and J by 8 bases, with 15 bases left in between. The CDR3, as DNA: TGTGCCAGCAGTCCCTCCGTGGGGGCGGGCTACACCTTC. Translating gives CASSPSVGAGYTF.

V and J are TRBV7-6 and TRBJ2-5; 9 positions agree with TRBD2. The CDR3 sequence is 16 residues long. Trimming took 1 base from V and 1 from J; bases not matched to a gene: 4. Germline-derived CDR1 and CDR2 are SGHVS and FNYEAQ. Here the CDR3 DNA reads TGTGCCAGCAGCTTAGAAAGCGGGGGGTCCCAAGAGACCCAGTACTTC. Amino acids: CASSLESGGSQETQYF.

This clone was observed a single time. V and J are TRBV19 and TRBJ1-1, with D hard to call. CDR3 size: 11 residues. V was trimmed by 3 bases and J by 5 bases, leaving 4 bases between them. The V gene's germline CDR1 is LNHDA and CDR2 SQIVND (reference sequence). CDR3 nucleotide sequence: TGTGCCAGTAGTATTGCGACTGAAGCTTTCTTT. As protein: CASSIATEAFF.

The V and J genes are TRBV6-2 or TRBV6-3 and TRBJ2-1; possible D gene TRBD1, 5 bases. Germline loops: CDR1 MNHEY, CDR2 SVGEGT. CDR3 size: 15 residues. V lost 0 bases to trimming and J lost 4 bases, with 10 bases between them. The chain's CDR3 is CASSYSHRSYNEQFF. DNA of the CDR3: TGTGCCAGCAGTTACTCCCACAGGTCGTACAATGAGCAGTTCTTC.

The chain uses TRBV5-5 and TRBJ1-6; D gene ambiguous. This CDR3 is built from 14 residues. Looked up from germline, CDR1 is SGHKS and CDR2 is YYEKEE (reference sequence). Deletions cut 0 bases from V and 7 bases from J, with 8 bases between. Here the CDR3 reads CASSLARRNSPLHF. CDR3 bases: TGTGCCAGCAGCTTGGCCAGGAGAAATTCACCCCTCCACTTT.

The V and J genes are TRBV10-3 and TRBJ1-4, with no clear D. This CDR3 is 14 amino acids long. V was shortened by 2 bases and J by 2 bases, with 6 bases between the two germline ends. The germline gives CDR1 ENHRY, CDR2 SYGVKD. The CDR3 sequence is CAISEAGTNEKLFF. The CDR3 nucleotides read TGTGCCATCAGTGAGGCGGGGACTAATGAAAAACTGTTTTTT.

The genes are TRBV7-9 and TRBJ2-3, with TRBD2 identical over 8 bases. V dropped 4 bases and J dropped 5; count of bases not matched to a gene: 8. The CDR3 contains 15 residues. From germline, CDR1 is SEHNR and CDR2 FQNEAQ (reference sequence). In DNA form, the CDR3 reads TGTGCCAGCAGCTCGCAAGCGGGGGCAATAGATACGCAGTATTTT. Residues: CASSSQAGAIDTQYF.

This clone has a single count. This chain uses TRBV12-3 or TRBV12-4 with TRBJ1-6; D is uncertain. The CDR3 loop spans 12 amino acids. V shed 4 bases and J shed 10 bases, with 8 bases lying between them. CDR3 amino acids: CASSYGVSPLHF. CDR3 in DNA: TGTGCCAGCAGTTACGGGGTATCACCCCTCCACTTT.

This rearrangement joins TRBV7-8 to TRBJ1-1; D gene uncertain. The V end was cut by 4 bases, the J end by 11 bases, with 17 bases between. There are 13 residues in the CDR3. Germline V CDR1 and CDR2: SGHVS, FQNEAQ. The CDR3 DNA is TGTGCCAGCAGCTCAAGGGATTCTTTTTTGGCTTTCTTT. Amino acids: CASSSRDSFLAFF.

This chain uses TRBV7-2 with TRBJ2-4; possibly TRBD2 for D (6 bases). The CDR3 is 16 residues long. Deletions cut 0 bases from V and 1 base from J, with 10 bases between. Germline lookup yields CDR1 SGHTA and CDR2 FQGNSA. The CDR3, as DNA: TGTGCCAGCAGCTTAGCTGCGGGGATGGCCAAAAACATTCAGTACTTC. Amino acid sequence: CASSLAAGMAKNIQYF.

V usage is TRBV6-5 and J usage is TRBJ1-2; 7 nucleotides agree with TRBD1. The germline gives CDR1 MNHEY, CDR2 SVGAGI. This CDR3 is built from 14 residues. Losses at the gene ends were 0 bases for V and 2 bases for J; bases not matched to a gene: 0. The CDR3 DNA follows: TGTGCCAGCAGTTACTCCAGGGGGAACTATGGCTACACCTTC. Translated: CASSYSRGNYGYTF.

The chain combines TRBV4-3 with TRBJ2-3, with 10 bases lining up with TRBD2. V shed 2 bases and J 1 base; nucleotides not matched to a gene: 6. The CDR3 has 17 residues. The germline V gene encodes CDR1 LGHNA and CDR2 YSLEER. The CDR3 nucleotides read TGCGCCAGCAGCCAAAAAGCGGGGGGGCGGGGCACAGATACGCAGTATTTT. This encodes CASSQKAGGRGTDTQYF.

The CDR3 region is CATSRGDLRGQSPLHF. CDR3 coding DNA: TGTGCCACCAGCAGAGGCGATTTGCGGGGGCAATCACCCCTCCACTTT. V is TRBV15 and J is TRBJ1-6; D is perhaps TRBD1 (6 bases). This CDR3 contains 16 residues. Germline loops: CDR1 LNHNV, CDR2 YYDKDF (reference sequence). Trimming shortened V by 1 base and J by 10 bases, and 17 bases separated the two germline ends.

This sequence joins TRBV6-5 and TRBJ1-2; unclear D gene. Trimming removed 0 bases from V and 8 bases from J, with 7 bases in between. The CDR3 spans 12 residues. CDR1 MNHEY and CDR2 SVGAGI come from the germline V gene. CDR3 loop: CASSYSQQGYTF. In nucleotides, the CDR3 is TGTGCCAGCAGTTACTCGCAGCAAGGCTACACCTTC.

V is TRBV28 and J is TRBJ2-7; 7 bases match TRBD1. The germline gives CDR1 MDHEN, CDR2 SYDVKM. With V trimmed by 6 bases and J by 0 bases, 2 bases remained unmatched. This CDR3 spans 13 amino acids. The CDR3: CASRYRGSYEQYF. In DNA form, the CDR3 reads TGTGCCAGCAGATACAGGGGCTCCTACGAGCAGTACTTC.

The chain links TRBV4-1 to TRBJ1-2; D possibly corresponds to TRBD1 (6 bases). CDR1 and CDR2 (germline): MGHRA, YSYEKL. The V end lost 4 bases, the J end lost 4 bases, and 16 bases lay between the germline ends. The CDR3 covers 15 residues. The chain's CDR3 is CASSLLTDSLYGYTF. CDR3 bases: TGCGCCAGCAGCCTTTTAACGGACAGCCTCTATGGCTACACCTTC.

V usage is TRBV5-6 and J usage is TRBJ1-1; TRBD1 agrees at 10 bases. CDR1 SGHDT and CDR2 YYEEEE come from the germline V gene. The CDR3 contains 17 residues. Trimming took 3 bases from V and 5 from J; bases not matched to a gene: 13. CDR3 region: CASSSIIGTGVGTEAFF. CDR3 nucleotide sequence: TGTGCCAGCAGCTCTATTATAGGGACAGGGGTAGGGACTGAAGCTTTCTTT.

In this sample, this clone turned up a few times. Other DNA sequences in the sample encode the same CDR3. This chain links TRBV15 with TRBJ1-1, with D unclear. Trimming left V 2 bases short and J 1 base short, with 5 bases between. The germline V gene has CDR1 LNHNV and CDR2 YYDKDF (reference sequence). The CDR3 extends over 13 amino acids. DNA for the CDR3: TGTGCCACCAGCAGAAGACAGAACACTGAAGCTTTCTTT. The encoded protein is CATSRRQNTEAFF.

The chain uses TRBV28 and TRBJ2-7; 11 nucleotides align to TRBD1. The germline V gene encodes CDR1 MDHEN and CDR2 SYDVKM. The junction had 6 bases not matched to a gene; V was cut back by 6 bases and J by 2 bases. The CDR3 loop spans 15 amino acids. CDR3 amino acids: CASSLAGQGAYEQYF. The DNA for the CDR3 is TGTGCCAGCAGCCTGGCGGGACAGGGGGCCTACGAGCAGTACTTC.

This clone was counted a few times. The CDR3 loop is CASSSFAGKSNTGELFF. CDR3 sequence (DNA): TGTGCCAGCAGCTCGTTCGCCGGAAAATCGAACACCGGGGAGCTGTTTTTT. The gene calls are TRBV5-6 and TRBJ2-2; D unclear. Germline V CDR1 and CDR2: SGHDT, YYEEEE. V lost 3 bases and J lost 0, with 15 bases in between. CDR3 size: 17 residues.

CDR3 region: CASGTTGSGGYTF. CDR3 bases: TGTGCCAGCGGCACCACAGGGTCTGGCGGCTACACCTTC. This rearrangement joins TRBV7-3 to TRBJ1-2, with TRBD1 as a possible D gene (6 bases). The V end was cut by 8 bases, the J end by 8 bases, with 18 bases between. The CDR3 contains 13 residues. Per germline, CDR1 SGHTA and CDR2 FQGTGA. The complete variable domain, with remaining parts taken from reference TRBV7-3 and TRBJ1-2, reads GAGVSQTPSNKVTEKGKYVELRCDPISGHTALYWYRQSLGQGPEFLIYFQGTGAADDSGLPNDRFFAVRPEGSVSTLKIQRTERGDSAVYLCASGTTGSGGYTFGSGTRLTVV.

The CDR3 sequence is CASSPHRLRNTIYF. The DNA for the CDR3 is TGTGCCAGCAGCCCACATAGGCTCAGGAACACCATATATTTT. This chain links TRBV7-2 with TRBJ1-3; no clear D gene. This CDR3 contains 14 residues. Trimming removed 5 bases from V and 7 bases from J, with 15 bases in between. Germline V lookup: CDR1 SGHTA, CDR2 FQGNSA.

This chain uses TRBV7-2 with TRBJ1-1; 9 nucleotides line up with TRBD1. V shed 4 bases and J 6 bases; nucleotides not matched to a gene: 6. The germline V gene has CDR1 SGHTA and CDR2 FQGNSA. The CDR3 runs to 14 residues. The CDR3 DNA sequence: TGTGCCAGCAGCTATGGACAGGGGTACCCTGAAGCTTTCTTT. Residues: CASSYGQGYPEAFF.

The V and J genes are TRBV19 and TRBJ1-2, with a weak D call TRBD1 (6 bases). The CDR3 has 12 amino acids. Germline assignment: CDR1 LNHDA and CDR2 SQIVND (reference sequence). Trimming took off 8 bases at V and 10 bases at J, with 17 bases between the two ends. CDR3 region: CASVTGTLDYTF. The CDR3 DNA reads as TGTGCCAGTGTAACCGGGACATTAGACTACACCTTC.